This TCR beta chain was identified in a study of T-cell reconstitution after alpha-beta-depleted transplantation in children. The CDR3 extends over 14 amino acids. J lost 4 bases, V lost 6 bases, and 8 bases had no gene match. Germline V gene lookup returns CDR1 DFQATT and CDR2 SNEGSKA (reference sequence). Unique molecular identifiers tagged the TCRbeta library. MiXCR, applied by TCRdb to the PCR reads, yields one record per CDR3 protein. This table holds roughly 500,000 distinct CDR3 sequences, around 19% found once. The chain links TRBV20-1 to TRBJ2-1, with 8 nucleotides matching TRBD2. The receptor's source is a human donor who donated a stem cell graft to a child with acute lymphoblastic leukemia. The source was PBMCs from the stem cell graft donor, collected from the stem cell graft. The CDR3 DNA follows: TGCAGTGCCTCGGTGACTAGCGATTACAATGAGCAGTTCTTC. It encodes CSASVTSDYNEQFF.